This is a list of T cell receptor beta chains from one sample in a study of blood T cells in healthy people across ages. MiXCR, applied by TCRdb to the 5' RACE reads, yields one record per CDR3 protein. The sample lists roughly 830,000 distinct CDR3 sequences, approximately 65% occurring once. Sequenced input: blood. These receptors originate from a young man in good health. CDR3s include the opening cysteine and the closing phenylalanine or tryptophan. Each record gives: J gene, clone size, CDR3 length, D gene, V gene, CDR3 protein, CDR3 DNA. The D gene is left open where the match is weak. Only part of the rows carry a size: once, few, many, or a class if the clone is expanded.

>TRBJ2-7|NA|13|NA|TRBV7-9
CASRNTENYEQYF
TGTGCCAGCAGGAATACAGAGAACTACGAGCAGTACTTC
>TRBJ2-7|NA|18|TRBD2|TRBV3-1
CASSLGLAGGAGSYEQYF
TGTGCCAGCAGCCTCGGACTAGCGGGGGGGGCGGGATCCTACGAGCAGTACTTC
>TRBJ2-4|NA|10|TRBD1|TRBV20-1
CSAERQGVYF
TGCAGTGCTGAAAGACAGGGGGTGTACTTC
>TRBJ2-3|NA|16|TRBD2|TRBV29-1
CSAWTSGGDGTDTQYF
TGCAGCGCCTGGACTAGCGGGGGGGATGGCACAGATACGCAGTATTTT
>TRBJ1-6|NA|14|NA|TRBV7-8
CASSTGRQSSPLHF
TGTGCCAGCAGCACCGGAAGACAGTCCTCACCCCTCCACTTT
>TRBJ1-5|NA|13|NA|TRBV20-1
CRGGQGCGQPQHF
TGCAGGGGAGGGCAGGGATGTGGTCAGCCCCAGCATTTT
>TRBJ2-7|NA|14|NA|TRBV6-1
CASSGRTVPYEQYF
TGTGCCAGCAGTGGGAGGACAGTTCCCTACGAGCAGTACTTC
>TRBJ2-7|NA|13|NA|TRBV7-2
CASSGGIAYEQYF
TGTGCCAGCAGCGGCGGGATCGCTTACGAGCAGTACTTC
>TRBJ2-7|NA|15|TRBD1|TRBV9
CASSVKGGQGDEQYF
TGTGCCAGCAGCGTAAAGGGGGGACAGGGTGACGAGCAGTACTTC
>TRBJ2-7|NA|17|NA|TRBV7-6
CASSFGGVTGPSYEQYF
TGTGCCAGCAGCTTCGGGGGGGTGACAGGGCCCTCCTACGAGCAGTACTTC
>TRBJ2-5|few|12|NA|TRBV29-1
CSVGDKGETQYF
TGCAGCGTTGGGGACAAAGGGGAGACCCAGTACTTC
>TRBJ2-1|many|14|NA|TRBV6-2/TRBV6-3
CATIAVTSYNEQFF
TGTGCCACCATAGCGGTGACCTCCTACAATGAGCAGTTCTTC
>TRBJ2-4|NA|13|NA|TRBV4-3
CAYGSLAKNIQYF
TGCGCCTACGGTAGCCTAGCCAAAAACATTCAGTACTTC
>TRBJ2-5|NA|15|TRBD2|TRBV6-5
CASSGPGLSPGTQYF
TGTGCCAGCAGTGGCCCGGGACTATCCCCGGGGACCCAGTACTTC
>TRBJ2-7|NA|11|NA|TRBV5-1
CASSWREEQYF
TGCGCCAGCAGCTGGAGGGAGGAGCAGTACTTC
>TRBJ2-1|many|19|TRBD2|TRBV4-3
CASSQALDTPSGGSNEQFF
TGCGCCAGCAGCCAAGCTTTAGATACCCCTAGCGGGGGGTCGAATGAGCAGTTCTTC
>TRBJ1-2|NA|14|TRBD1|TRBV15
CATSTPGQGFGYTF
TGTGCCACCAGCACCCCCGGACAGGGGTTTGGCTACACCTTC